This is a list of T cell receptor beta chains from one sample in a study of blood T cells in healthy people across ages. TCRdb re-derived calls from the 5' RACE reads in MiXCR, one entry per CDR3 protein. This sample has hundreds of thousands of distinct CDR3 sequences, with more than 45% found just once. Source material: blood. These receptors came from a man aged 25 to 45 in good health. CDR3s include the opening cysteine and the closing phenylalanine or tryptophan. The D gene is left open where the match is weak.

d_call v_call cdr3_aa
TRBD2 TRBV15 CATSSERGEQYF
NA TRBV11-2 CASSSWYNEQFF
NA TRBV20-1 CSAIRQGGTEQYF
NA TRBV7-2 CASSLVVEGGSALYF
NA TRBV4-2 CASSQDSSRDTEAFF
TRBD2 TRBV29-1 CSAGGKGGVPSGATIFNEQFF
NA TRBV7-2 CASSSQGGAGETQYF
NA TRBV12-3/TRBV12-4 CASSYAGQRGYTF
TRBD2 TRBV7-2 CASSTQRGWTDTQYF
TRBD1 TRBV20-1 CSAPRTGGGTEAFF
NA TRBV7-9 CASSLVPDSQNEQFF
NA TRBV28 CASSRGGRGEETQYF
NA TRBV20-1 CSARDNRAEQYF
NA TRBV20-1 CSAARAEGTYF
NA TRBV7-9 CASSLGDFSQETQYF
NA TRBV7-3 CASSLNVPYNEQFF
TRBD2 TRBV4-3 CASSLQSGGAYEQYF
TRBD1 TRBV10-3 CAISLTGEENGYTF
NA TRBV27 CASSVNSIPYGYTF
TRBD1 TRBV20-1 CSATTGGSPLHF
NA TRBV7-2 CASSLGSGPLGGTQYF
NA TRBV7-2 CASSSSTGQRMGYTF
TRBD1 TRBV7-2 CASSLDDRGDYEQYF
NA TRBV15 CATSRGYGYTF
NA TRBV5-1 CASNGLGGEQYF
TRBD2 TRBV13 CASSLKGLAGGLNEQFF
TRBD2 TRBV4-1 CASSQDIAGGYDTQYF
NA TRBV5-1 CASRLGMGTNIQYF
NA TRBV6-5 CASSKRGENIQYF
NA TRBV20-1 CSAMQTGYQETQYF
NA TRBV9 CASSDLEANVLTF
NA TRBV29-1 CCVFLGSYNEQFF
NA TRBV20-1 CSASQTVNTIYF
NA TRBV12-3/TRBV12-4 CASSSGGRTRVYTEAFF
TRBD1 TRBV5-1 CASSPGMGTGFYEQYF
TRBD2 TRBV11-2 CASSPGLAGVATGETQYF
NA TRBV5-1 CASRRGESASDTQYF
NA TRBV28 CASSVIGVGPLHF
TRBD1 TRBV30 CAWDGQGNEKLFF
NA TRBV21-1 CASTETGLSTDTQYF
NA TRBV7-2 CASSPLYEQFF
TRBD2 TRBV28 CASSWTSGAMGYEQYF
TRBD2 TRBV6-2/TRBV6-3 CASSITSGMFNEQFF
NA TRBV5-1 CASSLSPEGNGYTF
NA TRBV6-1 CASSNKTYNEQFF
NA TRBV5-1 CASSLDPVQGDEQYF